The 3 T cell receptor beta chains presented below share a single source sample, sequenced in a study of early T cells in non-severe SARS-CoV-2 infection. TCRdb reprocessed the 5' RACE reads via MiXCR and lists one record per CDR3 protein. Among about 63,000 distinct CDR3 sequences listed, roughly 13% were seen once. Sequenced sample: whole blood. These receptors were collected from an adult who was a healthcare worker with PCR-confirmed SARS-CoV-2 infection or an uninfected control (not recorded which).

J is TRBJ2-5 and V is TRBV5-1, with D possibly TRBD1 on 5 matching bases. CDR1 SGHRS and CDR2 YFSETQ come from the germline V gene. Trimming stripped 3 bases from V and 5 bases from J, with 17 bases between. This CDR3 has 15 residues. CDR3 sequence: CASSSTSLRAETQYF. In nucleotides, the CDR3 is TGCGCCAGCAGCTCAACGTCCCTCAGGGCGGAGACCCAGTACTTC.

A few counts support this clonotype. The chain recombines TRBV24-1 with TRBJ2-1, with 9 bases that match TRBD2. Germline V gene sequence: CDR1 KGHDR, CDR2 SFDVKD. CDR3 length: 15 residues. V dropped 2 bases and J dropped 6; count of bases not matched to a gene: 4. The CDR3 spells CATSDSRGGANEQFF. In DNA, the CDR3 is TGTGCCACCAGTGATTCACGCGGGGGGGCCAATGAGCAGTTCTTC.

This clonotype was seen many times. The gene calls are TRBV4-1 and TRBJ2-4; D not resolved. Germline V gene lookup returns CDR1 MGHRA and CDR2 YSYEKL. This CDR3 is 13 amino acids long. V lost 7 bases, J lost 2 bases, and 9 bases lay in between. This CDR3 is CASMGLSKNIQYF. In nucleotides, the CDR3 is TGCGCCAGCATGGGTCTATCCAAAAACATTCAGTACTTC.